This entry lists 18 T cell receptor beta chains sequenced from one sample in a study of graft-versus-host responses after intestinal transplantation. Measured with immunoSEQ multiplex PCR; TCRdb has only the in-frame clones, and not every one. Of tens of thousands of clones listed, 85% to 95% are singletons. What these receptors recognize is not known. The specimen was unstimulated CD8+ T cells sorted from spleen or lymph node cells, collected before intestinal transplant. Every receptor here comes from a human donor who received an intestinal transplant.

The chain joins TRBV7-8 to TRBJ1-2; D uncertain. V was trimmed by 0 bases and J by 3 bases, leaving 14 bases between them. Germline CDR1 and CDR2: SGHVS and FQNEAQ. The length of the CDR3 is 16 residues. The CDR3 nucleotides read TGTGCCAGCAGCTTAGCGAGCCAAACTGTGGACTATGGCTACACCTTC. Translation: CASSLASQTVDYGYTF.

This rearrangement joins TRBV11-2 to TRBJ2-2; TRBD1 might be the D (6 bases). There are 16 residues in the CDR3. Germline-derived CDR1 and CDR2 are SGHAT and FQNNGV. Trimming pared 0 bases from V and 0 bases from J, leaving 8 bases between. The CDR3 sequence is CASSLEGGPNTGELFF. The CDR3 DNA reads as TGTGCCAGCAGCTTAGAAGGGGGACCGAACACCGGGGAGCTGTTTTTT.

V is TRBV11-2 and J is TRBJ1-1; 11 bases are shared with TRBD1. V dropped 5 bases and J dropped 6; count of bases not matched to a gene: 14. Germline CDR1 reads SGHAT; CDR2 reads FQNNGV. CDR3 length: 17 residues. The CDR3 region has the DNA TGTGCCAGCAGCCCAGGGGGGGACAGGGGGTACGCGGCTGAAGCTTTCTTT. Its translation: CASSPGGDRGYAAEAFF.

This clone was observed a handful of times. The V call is TRBV4-3, the J call TRBJ1-4, with D perhaps TRBD1 (5 bases). The CDR3 sequence is 15 residues long. V was clipped by 0 bases and J by 3 bases, with 8 bases between them. From germline, CDR1 is LGHNA and CDR2 YSLEER. CDR3: CASSQEGGANEKLFF. The CDR3 nucleotides read TGCGCCAGCAGCCAAGAGGGGGGAGCTAATGAAAAACTGTTTTTT.

For this clone: Other nucleotide sequences from this sample produce the same CDR3. The CDR3: CASRGTVYGYTF. CDR3 sequence (DNA): TGTGCCAGTAGGGGGACAGTCTATGGCTACACCTTC. The V gene is TRBV19, the J gene TRBJ1-2; TRBD1 aligns across 7 bases. V lost 6 bases to trimming and J lost 4 bases; unmatched junction nucleotides: 2. The germline V gene encodes CDR1 LNHDA and CDR2 SQIVND (reference sequence). The CDR3 is 12 residues long.

This clone was detected only once. V usage is TRBV5-6 and J usage is TRBJ2-1; D remains unclear. Trimming shortened V by 4 bases and J by 4 bases, and 3 bases separated the two germline ends. The CDR3 has 11 residues. Germline V lookup: CDR1 SGHDT, CDR2 YYEEEE. CDR3 nucleotides: TGTGCCAGCAGCCTATACAATGAGCAGTTCTTC. This gives the protein CASSLYNEQFF.

This clone appeared a few times. V and J are TRBV30 and TRBJ1-1; D is unresolved. This CDR3 has 13 residues. The V end lost 1 base, the J end lost 0 bases, and 6 bases lay between the germline ends. Germline assignment: CDR1 GTSNPN and CDR2 SVGIG (reference sequence). CDR3: CAWSGGMNTEAFF. The CDR3 DNA reads as TGTGCCTGGAGTGGCGGGATGAACACTGAAGCTTTCTTT.

The chain links TRBV7-9 to TRBJ1-2; tentatively, D is TRBD1 (5 bases). The CDR3 loop spans 14 amino acids. CDR1 and CDR2 (germline): SEHNR, FQNEAQ (reference sequence). V was cut by 0 bases and J by 3 bases, with 8 bases left in between. CDR3 nucleotides: TGTGCCAGCAGCTTAGCGCGGGGGGACTATGGCTACACCTTC. This codes for CASSLARGDYGYTF.

The J gene is TRBJ2-6, the V gene TRBV14; D perhaps matches TRBD2 (6 bases). The V gene lost 4 bases and the J gene lost 2 bases, with 12 bases spanning the gap. CDR1 and CDR2 (germline): SGHDN, FVKESK. The CDR3 covers 16 residues. Written as DNA, the CDR3 is TGTGCCAGCAGCCGGAAAGGCGGGGCTGGGGCCAACGTCCTGACTTTC. Translation: CASSRKGGAGANVLTF.

The DNA for the CDR3 is TGTGCCAGCAGCAAAAATAGCAATCAGCCCCAGCATTTT. It yields the protein CASSKNSNQPQHF. The gene calls are TRBV27 and TRBJ1-5; D unclear. Germline loops: CDR1 MNHEY, CDR2 SMNVEV (reference sequence). V was pared by 6 bases and J by 0 bases, with 6 bases between. The CDR3 has 13 amino acids.

J is TRBJ1-1 and V is TRBV5-8; tentative D call: TRBD1 (5 bases). V lost 6 bases to trimming and J lost 2 bases, with 14 bases between them. CDR3 length: 14 amino acids. CDR1 SGHTS and CDR2 YDEGEE come from the germline V gene. CDR3: CASTEGAGNTEAFF. The CDR3 DNA reads TGTGCCAGCACCGAAGGGGCAGGTAACACTGAAGCTTTCTTT.

V is TRBV19 and J is TRBJ1-2; a possible D gene is TRBD1 (6 bases). Germline V gene data show CDR1 as LNHDA and CDR2 as SQIVND (reference sequence). CDR3 length equals 14 residues. Trimming removed 7 bases from V and 0 bases from J, with 12 bases in between. CDR3 coding DNA: TGTGCCAGTATCCAACAGGGTCCTAACTATGGCTACACCTTC. Translating it yields CASIQQGPNYGYTF.

The rearrangement uses TRBV15 and TRBJ2-7; weak D call: TRBD2 (7 bases). Trimming stripped 0 bases from V and 3 bases from J, with 12 bases between. The CDR3 contains 15 residues. Germline values: CDR1 LNHNV, CDR2 YYDKDF (reference sequence). The CDR3 spells CATSRDGGAVYEQYF. CDR3 DNA: TGTGCCACCAGCAGAGATGGGGGGGCCGTCTACGAGCAGTACTTC. The entire variable domain, with the rest obtained from reference TRBV15 and TRBJ2-7, is as follows: DAMVIQNPRYQVTQFGKPVTLSCSQTLNHNVMYWYQQKSSQAPKLLFHYYDKDFNNEADTPDNFQSRRPNTSFCFLDIRSPGLGDTAMYLCATSRDGGAVYEQYFGPGTRLTVT.

The chain recombines TRBV29-1 with TRBJ2-5; perhaps TRBD2 as D (7 bases). The CDR3 is 13 residues long. Trimming took 3 bases from V and 5 from J, leaving 13 bases between them. Germline V gene data show CDR1 as SQVTM and CDR2 as ANQGSEA. CDR3 region: CSVDGGQGETQYF. CDR3 DNA: TGCAGCGTTGACGGGGGGCAGGGCGAGACCCAGTACTTC.

This rearrangement joins TRBV29-1 to TRBJ2-7; 8 nucleotides match TRBD1. The V and J ends lost 7 bases and 7 bases, in that order; junction bases with no gene match: 18. The germline CDR1 and CDR2 sequences are SQVTM and ANQGSEA. This CDR3 contains 15 residues. The chain's CDR3 is CSAIEYGTGFGEQYF. DNA of the CDR3: TGCAGCGCTATCGAATACGGGACAGGATTTGGGGAGCAGTACTTC.

This chain joins TRBV29-1 and TRBJ1-1, with D possibly being TRBD1 (5 bases). This CDR3 contains 13 residues. Germline V gene sequence: CDR1 SQVTM, CDR2 ANQGSEA. The V and J ends lost 7 bases and 3 bases respectively, with 15 bases between them. CDR3 in DNA: TGCAGCGGGGGCCCGACAAGGGACACTGAAGCTTTCTTT. Its translation is CSGGPTRDTEAFF. Variable domain in full (rest from reference TRBV29-1 and TRBJ1-1): SAVISQKPSRDICQRGTSLTIQCQVDSQVTMMFWYRQQPGQSLTLIATANQGSEATYESGFVIDKFPISRPNLTFSTLTVSNMSPEDSSIYLCSGGPTRDTEAFFGQGTRLTVV.

V gene TRBV10-3 combines with J gene TRBJ1-1, with 7 positions matching TRBD1. Germline CDR1 is ENHRY and CDR2 is SYGVKD. The length of the CDR3 is 16 residues. Losses at the gene ends were 0 bases for V and 2 bases for J; bases not matched to a gene: 6. CDR3 protein: CAISESRQGLNTEAFF. CDR3 nucleotide sequence: TGTGCCATCAGTGAGTCACGACAGGGTCTAAACACTGAAGCTTTCTTT.

This clone was found a few times. The chain recombines TRBV2 with TRBJ2-7, with 7 nucleotides matching TRBD1. The CDR3 runs to 13 residues. V was clipped by 8 bases and J by 4 bases; unmatched bases: 8. From germline, CDR1 is SNHLY and CDR2 FYNNEI. CDR3 loop: CASGRTGDYEQYF. In nucleotides, the CDR3 is TGTGCCAGCGGGCGGACAGGCGATTACGAGCAGTACTTC.